Below are 17 T cell receptor beta chains sequenced from a single sample in a study of glioma-infiltrating T cells after dendritic cell vaccination. Method: immunoSEQ multiplex PCR; TCRdb's copy keeps in-frame clones and lacks some. Of tens of thousands of clones in the sample, around 83% were seen once. Stated time point: after dendritic cell vaccination, including at tumor progression/relapse. Sequencing used blood, obtained after dendritic cell vaccination. These receptors were obtained from a human donor with glioblastoma.

This clone was observed a single time. The chain links TRBV6-1 to TRBJ2-5; maybe TRBD1 (6 bases). Germline lookup yields CDR1 MNHNS and CDR2 SASEGT. V was trimmed by 1 base and J by 1 base, leaving 10 bases between them. This CDR3 comprises 15 residues. The DNA of the CDR3 is TGTGCCAGCAGTGAAGTTAGGACAGCCCAAGAGACCCAGTACTTC. This codes for CASSEVRTAQETQYF.

V and J are TRBV30 and TRBJ1-1; a possible D gene is TRBD1 (6 bases). The germline CDR1 and CDR2 sequences are GTSNPN and SVGIG (reference sequence). V was clipped by 1 base and J by 5 bases, with 11 bases between them. The CDR3 covers 13 residues. The CDR3 here is CAWSEPGDTEAFF. The CDR3 region has the DNA TGTGCCTGGAGTGAACCAGGGGATACTGAAGCTTTCTTT. Full variable domain (remainder filled in from reference TRBV30 and TRBJ1-1): SQTIHQWPATLVQPVGSPLSLECTVEGTSNPNLYWYRQAAGRGLQLLFYSVGIGQISSEVPQNLSASRPQDRQFILSSKKLLLSDSGFYLCAWSEPGDTEAFFGQGTRLTVV.

The sample holds a few counts of this clone. The genes are TRBV5-1 and TRBJ2-7; 9 bases line up with TRBD1. V shed 4 bases and J 2 bases; nucleotides not matched to a gene: 7. Germline V lookup: CDR1 SGHRS, CDR2 YFSETQ. The length of the CDR3 is 15 residues. The chain's CDR3 is CASSENTGGPYEQYF. Here the CDR3 DNA reads TGCGCCAGCAGCGAGAACACAGGGGGCCCCTACGAGCAGTACTTC. The whole variable domain, filled in from reference TRBV5-1 and TRBJ2-7, reads KAGVTQTPRYLIKTRGQQVTLSCSPISGHRSVSWYQQTPGQGLQFLFEYFSETQRNKGNFPGRFSGRQFSNSRSEMNVSTLELGDSALYLCASSENTGGPYEQYFGPGTRLTVT.

The chain employs TRBV9 and TRBJ2-5, with D perhaps TRBD2 (6 bases). The V and J ends lost 2 bases and 3 bases respectively, with 17 bases between them. CDR3 length: 16 amino acids. Germline V gene lookup returns CDR1 SGDLS and CDR2 YYNGEE. The chain's CDR3 is CASSVAPGLPKETQYF. CDR3 bases: TGTGCCAGCAGCGTCGCTCCGGGACTGCCTAAAGAGACCCAGTACTTC.

CDR3 DNA sequence: TGTGCCAGCTCACCGGGGGGACAGGGCACAGAACTAAACTATGGCTACACCTTC. Translation gives CASSPGGQGTELNYGYTF. This chain connects TRBV18 to TRBJ1-2, with 9 bases that match TRBD1. With 3 bases clipped from V and 2 bases from J, the junction kept 13 bases outside the gene matches. In germline, CDR1 is KGHSH, CDR2 LQKENI. The CDR3 is 18 amino acids.

The CDR3 region is CASSFGRGNYGYTF. The CDR3 nucleotides are TGTGCCAGCAGCTTCGGCAGGGGGAACTATGGCTACACCTTC. The chain uses TRBV5-6 and TRBJ1-2; TRBD1 matches at 7 bases. V shed 2 bases, J shed 2 bases, and the junction held 3 bases outside the gene matches. The CDR3 spans 14 residues. Germline V CDR1 and CDR2: SGHDT, YYEEEE.

The V call is TRBV7-9, the J call TRBJ2-7; TRBD2 aligns across 7 bases. This CDR3 has 13 residues. V dropped 6 bases and J dropped 6; count of bases not matched to a gene: 8. Germline V gives CDR1 SEHNR, CDR2 FQNEAQ (reference sequence). CDR3 residues: CASSRAGVSEQYF. The CDR3 coding sequence is TGTGCCAGCAGTCGGGCGGGAGTCTCCGAGCAGTACTTC.

The chain uses TRBV29-1 and TRBJ2-2; 7 nucleotides align to TRBD2. The CDR3 totals 15 residues. Trimming removed 6 bases from V and 3 bases from J; junction bases left unmatched: 10. The germline gives CDR1 SQVTM, CDR2 ANQGSEA. CDR3 sequence (DNA): TGCAGCGTCCTTCGGAGCGGGGCGGACACCGGGGAGCTGTTTTTT. It translates to CSVLRSGADTGELFF.

The chain links TRBV5-4 to TRBJ2-7; possibly TRBD2 for D (5 bases). The V gene lost 3 bases and the J gene lost 3 bases, with 13 bases spanning the gap. In germline, CDR1 is SGHNT, CDR2 YYREEE (reference sequence). This CDR3 region has 14 residues. This chain's CDR3 is CASSSGRDIYEQYF. CDR3 DNA: TGTGCCAGCAGCTCTGGACGGGATATCTACGAGCAGTACTTC.

The chain combines TRBV6-1 with TRBJ1-2; tentatively, D is TRBD1 (6 bases). V was pared by 6 bases and J by 4 bases, with 18 bases between. Germline assignment: CDR1 MNHNS and CDR2 SASEGT. The CDR3 sequence is 15 residues long. The DNA for the CDR3 is TGTGCCAGCAGCGAGGGGGTGTCAGGGTCCTATGGCTACACCTTC. Protein sequence: CASSEGVSGSYGYTF.

This clone came up a few times. This rearrangement joins TRBV6-5 to TRBJ1-2; 8 bases match TRBD1. There are 15 residues in the CDR3. Germline CDR1 MNHEY, CDR2 SVGAGI. J was trimmed by 5 bases and V by 3 bases; bases with no gene match: 8. CDR3 residues: CASSYAGGAEYGYTF. In nucleotides, the CDR3 is TGTGCCAGCAGTTATGCAGGGGGCGCTGAGTATGGCTACACCTTC.

CDR3 DNA sequence: TGCGCCAGCAGCCCCGGGGGGTCGGAGACCCAGTACTTC. The encoded protein is CASSPGGSETQYF. This chain connects TRBV5-1 to TRBJ2-5, with 7 bases fitting TRBD2. The V gene end was trimmed by 4 bases and the J gene end by 5 bases; junction bases not matched to a gene: 5. The germline V gene has CDR1 SGHRS and CDR2 YFSETQ. The CDR3 spans 13 residues. Based on the CDR3 plus reference TRBV5-1 and TRBJ2-5, the full variable domain is KAGVTQTPRYLIKTRGQQVTLSCSPISGHRSVSWYQQTPGQGLQFLFEYFSETQRNKGNFPGRFSGRQFSNSRSEMNVSTLELGDSALYLCASSPGGSETQYFGPGTRLLVL.

This clone has only a few counts. The V and J genes are TRBV10-3 and TRBJ1-6; 7 bases align to TRBD1. The CDR3 runs 17 residues. Trimming at V came to 0 bases and at J to 9 bases, leaving 11 bases not matched to a gene. Germline-derived CDR1 and CDR2 are ENHRY and SYGVKD. This CDR3 reads CAISESIWDSTSSPLHF. CDR3 DNA sequence: TGTGCCATCAGTGAGTCGATTTGGGACAGCACCTCTTCACCCCTCCACTTT.

This clone was counted a single time. The chain links TRBV6-6 to TRBJ2-1, with 15 bases that match TRBD2. V was pared by 4 bases and J by 9 bases, with 7 bases of the junction left unmatched. Germline V gene sequence: CDR1 MNHNY, CDR2 SVGAGI (reference sequence). The CDR3 spans 16 residues. The CDR3 sequence: CASSSPGLAGGGEQFF. In DNA, the CDR3 is TGTGCCAGCAGTTCACCGGGACTAGCGGGGGGAGGTGAGCAGTTCTTC.

The chain combines TRBV5-1 with TRBJ2-5; 7 bases agree with TRBD1. Germline CDR1 SGHRS, CDR2 YFSETQ. V lost 4 bases and J lost 1; bases outside the gene matches: 4. The CDR3 spans 14 residues. CDR3 bases: TGCGCCAGCAGCCCTGGGACAGTCCAAGAGACCCAGTACTTC. Its translation: CASSPGTVQETQYF.

The J gene is TRBJ2-7, the V gene TRBV14; 9 bases agree with TRBD1. This CDR3 is built from 19 residues. The V segment lost 5 bases and the J segment 3 bases; nucleotides outside the gene matches: 20. Per germline, CDR1 SGHDN and CDR2 FVKESK. CDR3 sequence reads: CASSALGDRAVVALYEQYF. As DNA, the CDR3 is TGTGCCAGCAGCGCCCTCGGGGACAGGGCTGTGGTAGCGCTCTACGAGCAGTACTTC.

A few counts support this clone. The V call is TRBV10-3, the J call TRBJ1-3; tentative D call: TRBD1 (6 bases). In germline, CDR1 is ENHRY, CDR2 SYGVKD. Trimming removed 0 bases from V and 1 base from J, with 7 bases in between. The CDR3 is made up of 15 amino acids. The CDR3 DNA reads TGTGCCATCAGTGAGTCCAGGGGATCTGGAAACACCATATATTTT. Encoded protein: CAISESRGSGNTIYF.